This T cell receptor (beta chain) derives from a study of response to subunit inactivated influenza vaccine. This clonotype was seen at least ten times. Germline CDR1 SEHNR, CDR2 FQNEAQ (reference sequence). The CDR3 length is 12 residues. V lost 3 bases to trimming and J lost 5 bases, with 6 bases between them. TCRdb passed the RT-PCR reads through MiXCR, listing each CDR3 protein once. The repertoire holds 150,000 to 200,000 distinct CDR3 sequences, with 9.5% to 15% as singletons. The same specimen was also included in a second study, on T cells expressing NK-cell markers. As reported in that work: A 5'RACE template switching approach incorporating UMIs was used to make TCR beta cDNA. HCMV seropositivity characterized most of the eight sequenced donors, and seronegativity one. Dominance of the CD3+CD56-NKG2C+ fraction by these clonotypes also held in a few donors.

V usage is TRBV7-9 and J usage is TRBJ2-3; D is unclear. Sample: CD8+ T cells sorted from PBMCs, taken approximately 12 days after vaccination. This clonotype originated in a man in his forties or fifties who received an inactivated influenza vaccine. The CDR3 spells CASSFWGDTQYF. CDR3 DNA: TGTGCCAGCAGCTTTTGGGGAGATACGCAGTATTTT.